This T cell receptor (beta chain) is drawn from a study of OX40 agonist ivuxolimab in advanced cancers. With respect to this clone: What it recognizes is unknown.

This table comes from immunoSEQ multiplex PCR, and its TCRdb copy is limited to in-frame clones, with some not included. The table lists around 140,000 clones, 90% of them singletons, with 0.85% to 1.4% in the top ten. Regarding the study as a whole: CD8+ T cells averaged more expanded clones than CD4+. CD4+ and CD8+ blood T cells expanded clonally by week 6 at 0.1 to 3.0 mg/kg.

There are 14 residues in the CDR3. CDR1 and CDR2 (germline): SGHRS, YFSETQ. The V and J ends lost 0 bases and 7 bases respectively, with 11 bases between them. This receptor was identified in an adult with an advanced solid tumor such as melanoma, head and neck, liver or kidney cancer. The sequences come from CD4+ or CD8+ T cells sorted from blood, collected in a trial of the OX40 agonist ivuxolimab. This chain joins TRBV5-1 and TRBJ1-5; D possibly corresponds to TRBD1 (6 bases). This CDR3 is CASSLVGGVQPQHF. The CDR3 DNA follows: TGCGCCAGCAGCTTGGTAGGGGGGGTACAGCCCCAGCATTTT.